The 6 T cell receptor beta chains below all came from one sample that was sequenced in a study of OX40 agonist ivuxolimab in advanced cancers. TCRdb's table, derived via immunoSEQ multiplex PCR, lists solely in-frame clones and lacks some. The sample lists about 73,000 clones; just under 90% were seen once. Specimen: CD4+ or CD8+ T cells sorted from blood, collected in a trial of the OX40 agonist ivuxolimab. These TCRs come from an adult with an advanced solid tumor such as melanoma, head and neck, liver or kidney cancer.

The rearrangement joins TRBV7-3 to TRBJ2-2, with 7 positions matching TRBD2. The germline V gene has CDR1 SGHTA and CDR2 FQGTGA. Trimming removed 8 bases from V and 3 bases from J; junction bases left unmatched: 6. The CDR3 contains 14 residues. DNA of the CDR3: TGTGCCAGCGCGGGGGAGGGTCACACCGGGGAGCTGTTTTTT. Its protein product is CASAGEGHTGELFF.

J is TRBJ2-5 and V is TRBV11-2, with TRBD2 matching over 14 bases. Losses at the gene ends were 5 bases for V and 7 bases for J; bases not matched to a gene: 6. This CDR3 spans 15 amino acids. Germline V gives CDR1 SGHAT, CDR2 FQNNGV. CDR3 amino acids: CASSGTSGGNRTQYF. The CDR3 DNA sequence: TGTGCCAGCAGCGGGACTAGCGGGGGTAATAGGACCCAGTACTTC.

In its sample, this clone was seen once. DNA for the CDR3: TGTGCCAGCAGCCCGGGACAGGGAAGTTCACCCCTCCACTTT. The encoded protein is CASSPGQGSSPLHF. This rearrangement joins TRBV7-9 to TRBJ1-6; TRBD1 aligns across 9 bases. After removal of 5 bases from V and 9 bases from J, the junction contained 5 bases not matched to a gene. The V gene's germline CDR1 is SEHNR and CDR2 FQNEAQ (reference sequence). The CDR3 consists of 14 residues.

The chain recombines TRBV19 with TRBJ1-4; no firm D call. Looked up from germline, CDR1 is LNHDA and CDR2 is SQIVND (reference sequence). The length of the CDR3 is 14 residues. The V and J ends lost 5 bases and 8 bases respectively, with 15 bases between them. CDR3 nucleotide sequence: TGTGCCAGTAGTGAAATCCGGGTCGACGAAAAACTGTTTTTT. Its translation: CASSEIRVDEKLFF.

This clone was observed once. The chain employs TRBV6-1 and TRBJ2-5, with D possibly matching TRBD1 (5 bases). In germline, CDR1 is MNHNS, CDR2 SASEGT. Trimming stripped 4 bases from V and 0 bases from J, with 12 bases between. This CDR3 contains 15 residues. CDR3 residues: CASSGTTPYQETQYF. CDR3 DNA: TGTGCCAGCAGTGGGACAACACCGTACCAAGAGACCCAGTACTTC.

The gene calls are TRBV25-1 and TRBJ1-6; D is uncertain. The V end lost 5 bases, the J end lost 8 bases, and 7 bases lay between the germline ends. The CDR3 sequence is 12 residues long. Per the germline V gene, CDR1 is MGHDK and CDR2 is SYGVNS. The CDR3 loop is CASSYSYSPLHF. CDR3 coding DNA: TGTGCCAGCAGTTACAGCTATTCACCCCTCCACTTT.